A few counts support the clone carrying this T cell receptor beta chain. The data stem from a study of metastatic and nonmetastatic thyroid tumors. Not a single patient had been given any form of treatment at any point before undergoing thyroid surgery. The CDR3 is 13 residues long. CDR1 is MNHEY and CDR2 is SVGEGT in the germline V gene. J gave up 7 bases and V 7 bases, and 7 bases lay outside the gene matches. Using MiXCR, TCRdb reanalyzed the PCR reads. The sample shows around 10,000 clones, approximately 32% of them seen only once. The sequence was collected from a female donor with papillary thyroid cancer or a benign thyroid nodule (not recorded which). Some clones in this sample may be carry-over from other donors' samples. V and J are TRBV6-2 or TRBV6-3 and TRBJ2-1; 7 bases are shared with TRBD1. Input material: adjacent normal tissue. The CDR3 is CASTKEGANEQFF. The DNA for the CDR3 is TGTGCCAGCACCAAAGAGGGGGCGAATGAGCAGTTCTTC.